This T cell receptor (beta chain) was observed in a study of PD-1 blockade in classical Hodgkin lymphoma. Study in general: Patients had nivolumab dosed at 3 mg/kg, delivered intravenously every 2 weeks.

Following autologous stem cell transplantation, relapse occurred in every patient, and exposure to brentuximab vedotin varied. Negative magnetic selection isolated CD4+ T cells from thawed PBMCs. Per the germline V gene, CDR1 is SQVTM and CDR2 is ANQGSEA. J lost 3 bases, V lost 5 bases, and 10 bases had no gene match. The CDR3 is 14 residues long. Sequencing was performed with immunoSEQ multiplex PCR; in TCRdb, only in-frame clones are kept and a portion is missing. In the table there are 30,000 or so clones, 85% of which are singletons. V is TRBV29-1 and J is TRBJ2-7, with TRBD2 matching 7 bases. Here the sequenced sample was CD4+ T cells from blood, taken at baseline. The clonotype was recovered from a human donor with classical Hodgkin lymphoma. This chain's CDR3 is CSVTTGGYLYEQYF. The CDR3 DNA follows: TGCAGCGTTACGACCGGGGGGTACCTCTACGAGCAGTACTTC.